This entry concerns a single T cell receptor beta chain. Germline CDR1 and CDR2: LGHNA and YSLEER. Trimming pared 0 bases from V and 2 bases from J, leaving 13 bases between. The CDR3 loop spans 16 amino acids. Repertoires were generated with immunoSEQ multiplex PCR, while TCRdb's copy carries only in-frame clones and drops some. The table has fewer than 200,000 clones, around 90% seen once; the top ten hold 1.5% to 2%. These data originate in a study of T cell responses to AZD1222 COVID-19 vaccine. This sequence joins TRBV4-3 and TRBJ1-1; no clear D gene. The receptor comes from an adult in good health. The sequencing here drew on peripheral blood, taken on day 0 of AZD1222 vaccination. Written as DNA, the CDR3 is TGCGCCAGCAGCCAAGATCATTCCGGCTTAAACACTGAAGCTTTCTTT. It specifies CASSQDHSGLNTEAFF.